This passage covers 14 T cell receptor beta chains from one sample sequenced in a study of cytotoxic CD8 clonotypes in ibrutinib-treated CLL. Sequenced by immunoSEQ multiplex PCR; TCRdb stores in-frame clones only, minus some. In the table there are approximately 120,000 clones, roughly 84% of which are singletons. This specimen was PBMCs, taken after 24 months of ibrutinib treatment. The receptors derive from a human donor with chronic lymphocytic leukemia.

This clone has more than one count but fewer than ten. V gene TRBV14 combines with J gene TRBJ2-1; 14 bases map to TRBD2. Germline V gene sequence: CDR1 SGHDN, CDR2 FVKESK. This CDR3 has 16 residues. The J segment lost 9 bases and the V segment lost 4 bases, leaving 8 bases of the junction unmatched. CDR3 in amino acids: CASSLLTSGGAREQFF. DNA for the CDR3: TGTGCCAGCAGCCTGCTGACTAGCGGGGGGGCCCGTGAGCAGTTCTTC.

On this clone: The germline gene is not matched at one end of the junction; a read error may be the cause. CDR3: CASSLVQGGVGNQSQHF. CDR3 DNA sequence: TGTGCCAGCAGCTTGGTACAGGGGGGTGTGGGCAATCAGTCCCAGCATTTT. V is TRBV5-5 and J is TRBJ1-5; 8 bases map to TRBD1. The length of the CDR3 is 17 residues. Germline assignment: CDR1 SGHKS and CDR2 YYEKEE (reference sequence).

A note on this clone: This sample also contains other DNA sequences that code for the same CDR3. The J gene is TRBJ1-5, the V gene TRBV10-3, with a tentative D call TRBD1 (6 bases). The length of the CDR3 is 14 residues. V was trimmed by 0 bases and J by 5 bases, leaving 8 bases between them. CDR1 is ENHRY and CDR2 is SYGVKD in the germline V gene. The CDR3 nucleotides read TGTGCCATCAGTGAGTCGGGGGGCGATCAGCCCCAGCATTTT. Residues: CAISESGGDQPQHF.

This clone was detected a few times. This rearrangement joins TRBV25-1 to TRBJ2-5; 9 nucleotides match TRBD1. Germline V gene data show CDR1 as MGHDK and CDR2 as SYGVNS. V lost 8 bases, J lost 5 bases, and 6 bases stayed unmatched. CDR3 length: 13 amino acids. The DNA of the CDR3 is TGTGCCAGCGGGACAGGGTTCGGGGAGACCCAGTACTTC. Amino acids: CASGTGFGETQYF.

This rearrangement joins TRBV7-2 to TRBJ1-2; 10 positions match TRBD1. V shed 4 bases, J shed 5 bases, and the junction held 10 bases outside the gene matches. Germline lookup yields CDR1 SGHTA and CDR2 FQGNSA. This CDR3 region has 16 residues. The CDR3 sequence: CASSSSPTGGSYGYTF. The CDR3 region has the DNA TGTGCCAGCAGCTCCTCCCCGACAGGGGGCTCTTATGGCTACACCTTC.

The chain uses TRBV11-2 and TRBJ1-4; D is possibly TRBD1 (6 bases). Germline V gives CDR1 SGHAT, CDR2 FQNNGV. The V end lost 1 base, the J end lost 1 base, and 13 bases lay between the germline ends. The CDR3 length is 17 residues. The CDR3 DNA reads TGTGCCAGCAGCTTAGGTACAGGGCTAAGAACTAATGAAAAACTGTTTTTT. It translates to CASSLGTGLRTNEKLFF.

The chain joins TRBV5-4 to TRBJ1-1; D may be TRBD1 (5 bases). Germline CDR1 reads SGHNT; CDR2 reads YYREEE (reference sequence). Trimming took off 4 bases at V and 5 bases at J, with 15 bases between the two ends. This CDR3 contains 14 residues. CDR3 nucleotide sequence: TGTGCCAGCAGCGCGGTAGGGGTCGAGACTGAAGCTTTCTTT. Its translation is CASSAVGVETEAFF.

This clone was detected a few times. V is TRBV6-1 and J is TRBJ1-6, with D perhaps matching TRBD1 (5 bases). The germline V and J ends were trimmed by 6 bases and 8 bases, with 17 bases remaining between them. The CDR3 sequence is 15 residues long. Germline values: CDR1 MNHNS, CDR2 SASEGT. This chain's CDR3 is CASRTGGSGDSPLHF. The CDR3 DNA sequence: TGTGCCAGCAGGACGGGGGGGAGCGGGGATTCACCCCTCCACTTT.

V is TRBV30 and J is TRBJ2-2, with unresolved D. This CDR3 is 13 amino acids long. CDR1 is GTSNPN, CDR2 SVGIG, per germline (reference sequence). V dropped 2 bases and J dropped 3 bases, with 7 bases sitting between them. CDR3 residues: CAWSRTYTGELFF. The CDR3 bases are TGTGCCTGGAGTCGGACGTACACCGGGGAGCTGTTTTTT.

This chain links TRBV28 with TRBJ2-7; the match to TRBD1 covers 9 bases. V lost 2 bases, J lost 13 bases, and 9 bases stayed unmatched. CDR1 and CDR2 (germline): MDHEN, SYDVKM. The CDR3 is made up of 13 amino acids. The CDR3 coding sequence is TGTGCCAGCAGTTTACCCCAGGACAGGGGAAGCTACTTC. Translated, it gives CASSLPQDRGSYF.

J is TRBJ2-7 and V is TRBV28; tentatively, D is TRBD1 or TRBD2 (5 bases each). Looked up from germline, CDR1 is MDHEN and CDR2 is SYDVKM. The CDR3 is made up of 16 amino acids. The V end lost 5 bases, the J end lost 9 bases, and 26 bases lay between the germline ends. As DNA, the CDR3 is TGTGCCAGCAGTCCCCGTGGGGACGGTCTAATCAAGGGGCAGTACTTC. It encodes CASSPRGDGLIKGQYF.

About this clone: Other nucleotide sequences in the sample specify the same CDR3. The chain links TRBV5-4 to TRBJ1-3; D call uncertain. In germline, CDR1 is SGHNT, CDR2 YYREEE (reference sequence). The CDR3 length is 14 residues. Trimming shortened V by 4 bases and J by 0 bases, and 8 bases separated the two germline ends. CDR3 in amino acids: CASSAGGSGNTIYF. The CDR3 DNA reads TGTGCCAGCAGCGCGGGCGGCTCTGGAAACACCATATATTTT. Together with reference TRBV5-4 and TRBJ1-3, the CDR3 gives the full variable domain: ETGVTQSPTHLIKTRGQQVTLRCSSQSGHNTVSWYQQALGQGPQFIFQYYREEENGRGNFPPRFSGLQFPNYSSELNVNALELDDSALYLCASSAGGSGNTIYFGEGSWLTVV.

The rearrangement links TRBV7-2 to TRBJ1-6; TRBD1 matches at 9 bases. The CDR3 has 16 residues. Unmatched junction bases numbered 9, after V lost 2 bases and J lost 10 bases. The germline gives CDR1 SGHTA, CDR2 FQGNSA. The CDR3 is CASSLRDRGGPSPLHF. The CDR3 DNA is TGTGCCAGCAGCTTAAGAGACAGGGGGGGCCCATCACCCCTCCACTTT.

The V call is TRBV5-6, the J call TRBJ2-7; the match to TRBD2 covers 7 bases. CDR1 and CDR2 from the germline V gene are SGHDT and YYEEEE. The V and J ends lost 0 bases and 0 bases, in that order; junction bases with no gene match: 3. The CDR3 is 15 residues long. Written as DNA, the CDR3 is TGTGCCAGCAGCTTGGGGCGGGGGACCTCCTACGAGCAGTACTTC. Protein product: CASSLGRGTSYEQYF.